Included here is one TCR beta chain sequence, with context. This record comes from a study of radiotherapy plus CTLA-4 blockade in lung cancer. This CDR3 region has 15 residues. Germline V CDR1 and CDR2: SGDLS, YYNGEE. V shed 2 bases, J shed 4 bases, and the junction held 2 bases outside the gene matches. Only in-frame clones appear in the TCRdb table, and some are missing; sequencing was by immunoSEQ multiplex PCR. This table has about 67,000 clones, 60% to 80% appearing once. V usage is TRBV9 and J usage is TRBJ2-1; TRBD2 matches at 11 bases. The source of this sequence is a human donor with non-small cell lung cancer whose response to radiotherapy plus ipilimumab could not be evaluated. Some clones in this sample may be carry-over from other donors' samples. The sequenced sample was peripheral blood, obtained from a patient treated with radiotherapy plus ipilimumab. The CDR3 DNA reads as TGTGCCAGCAGCGTGCTAGCGGGGGGTTACAATGAGCAGTTCTTC. The encoded protein is CASSVLAGGYNEQFF.